This T cell receptor (beta chain) was sequenced in a study of blood T cells in healthy people across ages. Isolation of PBMCs gave at least 7 million cells per sample. The second PCR ran about 6 to 12 cycles with a sample-barcoded 5' primer and J-beta primers. A template-switch adaptor that had 12 random nucleotides put a tag on each cDNA molecule. MiXCR was run by TCRdb on the 5' RACE reads, yielding one entry per CDR3 protein. The table lists over 950,000 distinct CDR3 sequences, around two fifths of them singletons. V dropped 5 bases and J dropped 1 base, with 11 bases sitting between them. Germline CDR1 is LNHNV and CDR2 is YYDKDF (reference sequence). CDR3 length: 14 amino acids.

The sequenced material came from blood. This TCR came from a man aged 18 to 29 in good health. This chain uses TRBV15 with TRBJ1-1; D is uncertain. The CDR3 DNA reads as TGTGCCACCAGCTCCCGGGTCCCGAACACTGAAGCTTTCTTT. Translating gives CATSSRVPNTEAFF.